The next 6 T cell receptor beta chains were all read from a single sample in a study of blood T cell repertoires in COVID-19. Sequencing used immunoSEQ multiplex PCR; TCRdb keeps in-frame clones, though not all of them. Counted here are about 310,000 clones, around 91% occurring once; the ten biggest clones make up about 1%. What was sequenced was peripheral blood. These receptors all come from a woman between 35 and 50 years old with COVID-19, enrolled during active disease.

The CDR3 region is CSVRQASGNTIYF. CDR3 bases: TGCAGCGTTAGACAGGCCTCTGGAAACACCATATATTTT. The chain is built from TRBV29-1 and TRBJ1-3; TRBD1 is a possible D gene (6 bases). CDR3 length: 13 residues. Germline CDR1 reads SQVTM; CDR2 reads ANQGSEA. V lost 5 bases and J lost 0, with 8 bases in between.

This clone has just one count. The chain recombines TRBV7-3 with TRBJ1-1, with 7 positions matching TRBD1. The CDR3 covers 14 residues. Germline CDR1 SGHTA, CDR2 FQGTGA. V lost 5 bases to trimming and J lost 3 bases; unmatched junction nucleotides: 6. The CDR3 bases are TGTGCCAGCAGCCAAGGGGGCGGGTACACTGAAGCTTTCTTT. This sequence encodes CASSQGGGYTEAFF.

J is TRBJ2-3 and V is TRBV11-1; 7 bases agree with TRBD1. This CDR3 has 14 amino acids. Germline V gene lookup returns CDR1 SGHAT and CDR2 FQDESV (reference sequence). The V gene end was trimmed by 4 bases and the J gene end by 4 bases; junction bases not matched to a gene: 5. Written as DNA, the CDR3 is TGTGCCAGCAGCTCTCGACAGGGATCAGATACGCAGTATTTT. Translated: CASSSRQGSDTQYF. The full variable domain, rest sourced from reference TRBV11-1 and TRBJ2-3, is EAEVAQSPRYKITEKSQAVAFWCDPISGHATLYWYRQILGQGPELLVQFQDESVVDDSQLPKDRFSAERLKGVDSTLKIQPAELGDSAMYLCASSSRQGSDTQYFGPGTRLTVL.

About this clone: At the DNA level, this CDR3 is encoded by other sequences in the same sample as well. The chain recombines TRBV6-5 with TRBJ1-5; TRBD1 aligns across 9 bases. Germline V lookup: CDR1 MNHEY, CDR2 SVGAGI. Unmatched junction bases numbered 6, after V lost 5 bases and J lost 7 bases. The CDR3 runs to 14 residues. CDR3 amino acids: CASSTGTGYQPQHF. CDR3 nucleotides: TGTGCCAGCAGTACCGGGACAGGGTACCAGCCCCAGCATTTT.

This chain joins TRBV5-1 and TRBJ2-2; 9 nucleotides align to TRBD1. Germline V gene sequence: CDR1 SGHRS, CDR2 YFSETQ. Trimming took 5 bases from V and 3 from J; bases not matched to a gene: 8. CDR3 length: 16 amino acids. The CDR3 spells CASRRTGATYTGELFF. As DNA, the CDR3 is TGCGCCAGCAGACGGACAGGGGCTACTTACACCGGGGAGCTGTTTTTT.

This sequence joins TRBV9 and TRBJ2-2; 12 bases are shared with TRBD1. After removal of 3 bases from V and 3 bases from J, the junction contained 15 bases not matched to a gene. Germline-derived CDR1 and CDR2 are SGDLS and YYNGEE. The CDR3 spans 20 residues. The CDR3 here is CASSAYSGTGGPRYTGELFF. The CDR3 coding sequence is TGTGCCAGCAGCGCATACTCCGGGACAGGGGGCCCTAGGTACACCGGGGAGCTGTTTTTT.